This TCR beta chain was sequenced during a study of early T cells in non-severe SARS-CoV-2 infection (dated by TCRdb to the early 2020s). Study-level background: TCR sequencing used bulk RNA from unsorted whole blood, so alpha and beta chains could not be paired. The full study reports these points: VDJdb matching was skewed toward anti-spike CD8 responses and likely underestimated virus-specific expansions by missing private and CD4 specificities.

The receptor library was made with 5' RACE. The data were produced on a NextSeq 500. To correct for sequencing error and PCR bias, the TCR library protocol tagged individual cDNA molecules with unique molecular identifiers. Both TCR alpha and beta chains were sequenced, and tight co-correlation was observed between alpha and beta sequence abundances in each sample. In the source study's methods: Decombinator V4 was used to annotate TCR sequences for V gene, J gene and CDR3. Expanded TCRs were defined as changing significantly between any two time points under a Poisson model with p below 0.0001. TCR abundances were normalised to the total number of TCRs sequenced in each sample and reported as counts per million. MAIT TCRs were defined by TRAV1-2 paired with TRAJ12, TRAJ20 or TRAJ33, and iNKT TCRs by TRAV10 paired with TRAJ18. VDJdb, accessed on 1 November 2021, was searched for TCRs annotated for CMV, EBV and SARS-CoV-2, and TCRs annotated for more than one antigen were excluded. The public reads were run again by TCRdb, first through fastp at Q25 and then through MiXCR, and only productive beta chains were kept. Merged by CDR3 protein, the rows form single entries marked with the most common genes and DNA. The V and J calls here are based on TCRdb, not the publication. Within this sample are over 60,000 distinct CDR3 sequences, with approximately 11% of them counted one time only. The ten largest clonotypes hold just under 3% of the sample.

V ends up 3 bases short and J 1 base short, with an unmatched junction base count of 16. CDR3 length: 19 amino acids, cysteine to phenylalanine. Only the CDR3 DNA stays, 57 bases, in frame from base 1. From a lookup of the germline V gene (reference sequence), CDR1 and CDR2 are MNHEY and SMNVEV. This clonotype was recorded many times. Its binding antigen is unknown. No much larger clone exists at a distance of one base, and base qualities are not known. The study was a case-control design nested within a healthcare worker cohort in London, UK, with weekly nasopharyngeal swab PCR tests and blood sampling. Between 23 and 31 March 2020, the week of the UK lockdown, healthcare workers were enrolled and then followed up weekly for as long as 16 weeks.

Here the sequenced sample was whole blood, taken at baseline. The chain employs TRBV27 and TRBJ2-3, with 7 bases in between that match TRBD2. The clonotype was recovered from an adult who was a healthcare worker with PCR-confirmed SARS-CoV-2 infection or an uninfected control (not recorded which). The CDR3 loop reads CASSFTSPRGLSGTDTQYF. The DNA sequence is TGTGCCAGCAGTTTCACCTCCCCGCGGGGGTTATCTGGCACAGATACGCAGTATTTT.